The T cell receptor beta chain under discussion was sequenced for a study of T-cell reconstitution after alpha-beta-depleted transplantation in children. Germline loops: CDR1 SQVTM, CDR2 ANQGSEA. The CDR3 spans 12 residues. V was pared by 5 bases and J by 1 base, with 7 bases between. Unique molecular identifiers were incorporated into the prepared TCRbeta library. TCRdb processed the PCR reads anew with MiXCR; each CDR3 protein has one entry. The sample has 120,000 or so distinct CDR3 sequences; 10% to 13% are singletons. There are many counts of this clonotype. Sequencing used PBMCs from the stem cell graft donor, obtained from the stem cell graft. This chain connects TRBV29-1 to TRBJ2-3; possibly TRBD1 for D (6 bases). This TCR was recovered from a human donor who donated a stem cell graft to a child with acute lymphoblastic leukemia. The CDR3 here is CSVRQGTDTQYF. DNA of the CDR3: TGCAGCGTTCGACAGGGCACAGATACGCAGTATTTT.